The clone carrying this T cell receptor (beta chain) was counted many times. This specimen belongs to a study of T-cell reconstitution after alpha-beta-depleted transplantation in children. Germline V CDR1 and CDR2: SGHRS, YFSETQ. This CDR3 comprises 15 residues. Trimming stripped 1 base from V and 2 bases from J, with 12 bases between. Preparation of the TCRbeta library used unique molecular identifiers. TCRdb re-analysed the PCR reads in MiXCR, keeping a single row per CDR3 protein. The sample records about 72,000 distinct CDR3 sequences, roughly 6.6% being singletons. The V call is TRBV5-1, the J call TRBJ2-5; D remains ambiguous. The sequencing used PBMCs from the stem cell graft donor, collected from the stem cell graft. The sequence derives from a human donor who donated a stem cell graft to a child with acute lymphoblastic leukemia. The CDR3 nucleotides read TGCGCCAGCAGCTTGATGGGCAGCGATCAAGAGACCCAGTACTTC. Residues: CASSLMGSDQETQYF.